A selection of T cell receptor beta chains follows, all from one sample in a study of T cells after yellow fever vaccination. TCRdb redid the calling of the 5' RACE reads with MiXCR, one entry per CDR3 protein. Here the sample spans some 300,000 distinct CDR3 sequences, about 10% being singletons. The sample was CD4+ T cells sorted from PBMCs, taken 5 days after the yellow fever booster vaccination. The source is a man aged 18 to 30 who received the YFV17D yellow fever vaccine. CDR3s include the opening cysteine and the closing phenylalanine or tryptophan. D genes are given only for firm matches. Size tells how often a clone was seen (once, few, many) or the class of an expanded clone, and some rows leave it out.

clone size,CDR3 length,J gene,D gene,V gene,CDR3 protein,CDR3 DNA
few,13,TRBJ2-3,.,TRBV5-1,CASSWGNTDTQYF,TGCGCCAGCAGCTGGGGGAACACAGATACGCAGTATTTT
few,13,TRBJ1-5,.,TRBV5-6,CASSISSNQPQHF,TGTGCCAGCAGCATAAGTAGCAATCAGCCCCAGCATTTT
few,14,TRBJ2-4,.,TRBV7-8,CASSLWRDGNIQYF,TGTGCCAGCAGCTTATGGCGGGACGGAAACATTCAGTACTTC
many,13,TRBJ2-2,.,TRBV5-1,CASSLGPTGELFF,TGTGCCAGCAGCCTCGGCCCGACCGGGGAGCTGTTTTTT
.,15,TRBJ2-1,.,TRBV5-1,CASSLEVQSYNEQFF,TGCGCCAGCAGCTTGGAGGTTCAGTCCTACAATGAGCAGTTCTTC
few,13,TRBJ2-1,TRBD1,TRBV29-1,CSARDRAYNEQFF,TGCAGCGCCCGGGACAGAGCCTACAATGAGCAGTTCTTC
few,15,TRBJ2-7,.,TRBV5-1,CASSLGATESYEQYF,TGCGCCAGCAGCTTGGGCGCCACGGAGTCCTACGAGCAGTACTTC
many,12,TRBJ2-5,.,TRBV6-5,CASSGAQETQYF,TGTGCCAGCAGTGGGGCACAAGAGACCCAGTACTTC
.,14,TRBJ1-2,.,TRBV11-2,CASSLVQGESGYTF,TGTGCCAGCAGCTTAGTACAGGGTGAAAGTGGCTACACCTTC
few,14,TRBJ2-5,TRBD2,TRBV20-1,CSAPGGSAQETQYF,TGCAGTGCCCCCGGGGGGTCTGCCCAAGAGACCCAGTACTTC
many,15,TRBJ1-6,TRBD1,TRBV28,CASSPGTAYNSPLHF,TGTGCCAGCAGCCCCGGGACAGCCTATAATTCACCCCTCCACTTT
many,16,TRBJ1-6,.,TRBV7-2,CASSSLNVQGNSPLHF,TGTGCCAGCAGCTCCCTTAACGTTCAGGGAAATTCACCCCTCCACTTT
few,12,TRBJ1-6,.,TRBV12-3/TRBV12-4,CASSTGPQALHF,TGTGCCAGCAGTACCGGGCCCCAAGCACTCCACTTT
few,13,TRBJ2-1,.,TRBV20-1,CSAARDPGDEQFF,TGCAGTGCTGCCCGGGACCCTGGGGATGAGCAGTTCTTC
few,17,TRBJ2-2,.,TRBV5-1,CASSLDVLAGNTGELFF,TGCGCCAGCAGCTTGGATGTGTTGGCAGGGAACACCGGGGAGCTGTTTTTT
few,15,TRBJ2-7,.,TRBV11-2,CASSDLSGGWNEQYF,TGTGCCAGCAGCGACTTATCAGGAGGGTGGAACGAGCAGTACTTC
few,16,TRBJ1-6,TRBD1,TRBV4-2,CASSRGPTGDNSPLHF,TGTGCCAGCAGCCGGGGCCCGACAGGGGATAATTCACCCCTCCACTTT
few,14,TRBJ1-2,.,TRBV7-9,CASSVGREVYGYTF,TGTGCCAGCAGCGTGGGGAGGGAGGTCTATGGCTACACCTTC
few,14,TRBJ1-6,.,TRBV18,CASSADSNNSPLHF,TGTGCCAGCTCCGCGGACAGCAACAATTCACCCCTCCACTTT
few,15,TRBJ2-5,TRBD1,TRBV24-1,CATSARTGDQETQYF,TGTGCCACCAGTGCTCGGACAGGGGACCAAGAGACCCAGTACTTC
few,15,TRBJ2-1,TRBD2,TRBV6-1,CASSELTGGPNEQFF,TGTGCCAGCAGTGAGTTGACGGGGGGGCCCAATGAGCAGTTCTTC
few,14,TRBJ1-4,.,TRBV18,CASSPGWQGEKLFF,TGTGCCAGCTCACCAGGGTGGCAAGGTGAAAAACTGTTTTTT
.,16,TRBJ1-4,.,TRBV18,CASSPPPSATNEKLFF,TGTGCCAGCTCACCACCTCCTTCCGCAACTAATGAAAAACTGTTTTTT
.,15,TRBJ1-5,.,TRBV5-5,CASSFGGPTNQPQHF,TGTGCCAGCAGCTTTGGGGGTCCCACTAATCAGCCCCAGCATTTT
.,15,TRBJ2-2,.,TRBV27,CASSLAGINTGELFF,TGTGCCAGCAGTTTAGCGGGGATAAACACCGGGGAGCTGTTTTTT
few,15,TRBJ1-6,.,TRBV27,CASSTSGTVNSPLHF,TGTGCCAGCAGCACTTCCGGGACGGTAAATTCACCCCTCCACTTT
few,13,TRBJ2-1,.,TRBV3-1,CASSQDNSNEQFF,TGTGCCAGCAGCCAAGATAATAGCAATGAGCAGTTCTTC
few,13,TRBJ2-1,.,TRBV5-1,CASSLSPRNEQFF,TGCGCCAGCAGCCTTTCCCCTAGAAATGAGCAGTTCTTC
.,13,TRBJ2-1,.,TRBV5-1,CASSFRGSGEQFF,TGCGCCAGCAGCTTCCGGGGATCGGGAGAGCAGTTCTTC
few,14,TRBJ1-1,.,TRBV12-3/TRBV12-4,CASSLEGLGTEAFF,TGTGCCAGCAGTTTAGAGGGCCTAGGGACTGAAGCTTTCTTT
.,15,TRBJ1-1,.,TRBV29-1,CSVLPPGTVNTEAFF,TGCAGCGTCCTCCCGCCGGGGACGGTCAACACTGAAGCTTTCTTT
many,15,TRBJ1-6,.,TRBV5-1,CASSLVSPGNSPLHF,TGCGCCAGCAGCTTGGTCTCTCCGGGAAATTCACCCCTCCACTTT
many,14,TRBJ2-3,TRBD1,TRBV29-1,CSAGQGSVTDTQYF,TGCAGCGCAGGACAGGGATCGGTCACAGATACGCAGTATTTT
few,15,TRBJ2-3,.,TRBV12-5,CASRKGPYHADTQYF,TGTGCTAGTAGAAAGGGACCCTACCACGCAGATACGCAGTATTTT
many,14,TRBJ2-4,.,TRBV4-1,CASSQPIAKNIQYF,TGCGCCAGCAGCCAACCCATAGCCAAAAACATTCAGTACTTC
few,13,TRBJ2-3,.,TRBV7-2,CASSLFGPDTQYF,TGTGCCAGCAGCTTATTCGGGCCAGACACGCAGTATTTT
few,15,TRBJ2-7,TRBD1,TRBV7-2,CASSREGTGGSEQYF,TGTGCCAGCAGCCGAGAGGGGACAGGGGGATCCGAGCAGTACTTC
.,14,TRBJ1-6,.,TRBV6-1,CASSIRQDNSPLHF,TGTGCCAGCAGTATCCGACAGGATAATTCACCCCTCCACTTT
.,16,TRBJ2-1,TRBD1,TRBV20-1,CSARPSGRDRYNEQFF,TGCAGTGCTAGACCATCAGGCCGGGACAGATACAATGAGCAGTTCTTC
.,14,TRBJ2-5,.,TRBV15,CATSIGIAVETQYF,TGTGCCACCAGCATCGGGATAGCGGTGGAGACCCAGTACTTC
few,13,TRBJ2-2,TRBD2,TRBV20-1,CSASGDNTGELFF,TGCAGTGCGAGCGGGGATAACACCGGGGAGCTGTTTTTT
many,16,TRBJ2-3,.,TRBV4-3,CASSQATGTGTDTQYF,TGCGCCAGCAGCCAAGCCACAGGGACGGGCACAGATACGCAGTATTTT
.,16,TRBJ2-7,.,TRBV6-2/TRBV6-3,CASSFIGTFGFYEQYF,TGTGCCAGCAGTTTCATTGGGACCTTCGGATTCTACGAGCAGTACTTC
.,13,TRBJ2-3,TRBD1,TRBV3-1,CASRQGGTDTQYF,TGTGCCAGCCGACAGGGAGGCACAGATACGCAGTATTTT
few,16,TRBJ1-2,.,TRBV7-9,CASSLVRGQGEDGYTF,TGTGCCAGCAGCTTAGTTAGGGGTCAAGGAGAGGATGGCTACACCTTC
.,17,TRBJ1-2,.,TRBV9,CASSVAGIGAGRYGYTF,TGTGCCAGCAGCGTAGCCGGAATAGGGGCAGGGAGGTATGGCTACACCTTC
.,16,TRBJ1-1,TRBD1,TRBV10-3,CAISESKGTGNTEAFF,TGTGCCATCAGTGAGTCAAAGGGGACAGGGAACACTGAAGCTTTCTTT
.,14,TRBJ2-3,.,TRBV5-1,CASSLAWAGDTQYF,TGCGCCAGCAGCTTGGCCTGGGCAGGGGATACGCAGTATTTT
.,14,TRBJ2-7,TRBD1,TRBV7-2,CASSLVQGAYEQYF,TGTGCCAGCAGCTTAGTTCAGGGGGCTTACGAGCAGTACTTC
few,16,TRBJ2-1,TRBD2,TRBV3-1,CASSQVAGATYNEQFF,TGTGCCAGCAGCCAAGTAGCGGGGGCTACCTACAATGAGCAGTTCTTC
.,14,TRBJ1-2,.,TRBV5-4,CASSPDVGLNGYTF,TGTGCCAGCAGTCCGGATGTTGGTCTGAATGGCTACACCTTC
.,13,TRBJ1-3,.,TRBV27,CASGYTSGNTIYF,TGTGCCAGCGGTTACACCTCTGGAAACACCATATATTTT
.,16,TRBJ2-6,.,TRBV6-5,CASTQMGNSGANVLTF,TGTGCCAGCACCCAAATGGGGAACTCTGGGGCCAACGTCCTGACTTTC
.,13,TRBJ2-4,TRBD1,TRBV27,CASRVQGADIQYF,TGTGCCAGCCGGGTACAGGGGGCGGACATTCAGTACTTC